The 14 T cell receptor beta chains below come from one sample, sequenced in a study of blood T cell repertoires in COVID-19. Measured with immunoSEQ multiplex PCR; TCRdb has only the in-frame clones, and not every one. The sample has around 230,000 clones, 80% to 90% seen once. The sample taken for sequencing was PBMCs or T cells enriched from blood (not recorded which). These receptors were collected from a man in his forties who had recovered from COVID-19.

The rearrangement links TRBV28 to TRBJ2-7; perhaps TRBD2 as D (7 bases). The CDR3 has 14 amino acids. The V end lost 5 bases, the J end lost 2 bases, and 13 bases lay between the germline ends. CDR1 and CDR2 (germline): MDHEN, SYDVKM. The CDR3 DNA follows: TGTGCCAGCAGTGGCGGGGGCAGGGCCTACGAGCAGTACTTC. It is translated as CASSGGGRAYEQYF.

This clone came up once. The rearrangement uses TRBV5-1 and TRBJ2-1; TRBD1 is a possible D gene (5 bases). Trimming stripped 3 bases from V and 6 bases from J, with 13 bases between. The CDR3 length is 14 residues. Germline values: CDR1 SGHRS, CDR2 YFSETQ. In DNA, the CDR3 is TGCGCCAGCAGCTCGACAGTTGGACGCAATGAGCAGTTCTTC. This codes for CASSSTVGRNEQFF.

The chain is built from TRBV19 and TRBJ1-2, with 7 bases that match TRBD1. The germline V gene encodes CDR1 LNHDA and CDR2 SQIVND (reference sequence). The J segment lost 10 bases and the V segment lost 6 bases, leaving 11 bases of the junction unmatched. CDR3 length: 13 residues. CDR3 loop: CASSNDREFDYTF. The CDR3 bases are TGTGCCAGTAGCAACGACAGGGAATTCGACTACACCTTC.

This clone was recorded a few times. The V call is TRBV7-3, the J call TRBJ1-2, with D tentatively TRBD1 (6 bases). The V gene's germline CDR1 is SGHTA and CDR2 FQGTGA. CDR3 length: 13 residues. V was clipped by 3 bases and J by 8 bases, with 13 bases between them. CDR3 DNA: TGTGCCAGCAGCTTTACTGTAGGGGGAGGCTACACCTTC. Translated: CASSFTVGGGYTF.

The chain has TRBV4-1 and TRBJ1-2; the D gene is possibly TRBD1 (5 bases). CDR3 size: 16 residues. V was clipped by 0 bases and J by 4 bases, with 15 bases between them. Germline assignment: CDR1 MGHRA and CDR2 YSYEKL. CDR3 sequence: CASSQEAGLQPYGYTF. The DNA of the CDR3 is TGCGCCAGCAGCCAAGAAGCAGGGTTACAACCCTATGGCTACACCTTC.

J is TRBJ1-3 and V is TRBV5-8, with D hard to call. Looked up from germline, CDR1 is SGHTS and CDR2 is YDEGEE. The CDR3 runs to 14 residues. V was shortened by 4 bases and J by 3 bases, with 11 bases between the two germline ends. Here the CDR3 reads CASSRTTGGNTIYF. CDR3 sequence (DNA): TGTGCCAGCAGCCGGACTACGGGTGGAAACACCATATATTTT.

The V gene is TRBV7-9, the J gene TRBJ2-3; possible D gene TRBD2, 6 bases. Germline V gene lookup returns CDR1 SEHNR and CDR2 FQNEAQ (reference sequence). V lost 5 bases and J lost 4, with 16 bases in between. This CDR3 contains 15 residues. CDR3 region: CASSRGLGSADTQYF. CDR3 nucleotides: TGTGCCAGCAGCCGGGGGTTGGGGTCGGCAGATACGCAGTATTTT.

The chain joins TRBV29-1 to TRBJ1-4; TRBD1 matches at 8 bases. V dropped 3 bases and J dropped 4; count of bases not matched to a gene: 4. CDR1 and CDR2 (germline): SQVTM, ANQGSEA. The CDR3 is 14 residues long. The CDR3 spells CSVESTGDNEKLFF. The DNA for the CDR3 is TGCAGCGTTGAGTCGACAGGGGATAATGAAAAACTGTTTTTT.

The gene calls are TRBV7-9 and TRBJ1-1, with TRBD1 matching 8 bases. With V trimmed by 1 base and J by 6 bases, 4 bases remained unmatched. Germline-derived CDR1 and CDR2 are SEHNR and FQNEAQ (reference sequence). This CDR3 is built from 14 residues. The CDR3 DNA follows: TGTGCCAGCAGCTTAGAGGGGGGACAGGCTGAAGCTTTCTTT. This gives the protein CASSLEGGQAEAFF.

The chain is built from TRBV5-1 and TRBJ2-7; TRBD2 might be the D (7 bases). Germline CDR1 SGHRS, CDR2 YFSETQ. V was clipped by 0 bases and J by 1 base, with 20 bases between them. The CDR3 is 18 amino acids. For the CDR3, the DNA is TGCGCCAGCAGCTTGGCGGGGGGAGGTCTTGGACAGTCCTACGAGCAGTACTTC. Protein product: CASSLAGGGLGQSYEQYF.

The chain couples TRBV4-2 to TRBJ2-1; 11 bases are shared with TRBD2. CDR1 and CDR2 (germline): LGHNA, YNFKEQ. The length of the CDR3 is 14 residues. V gave up 4 bases and J gave up 8 bases; unmatched junction bases: 4. CDR3 in DNA: TGTGCCAGCAGCCTGGGACTAGCGGTGGATGAGCAGTTCTTC. Protein: CASSLGLAVDEQFF.

The V gene is TRBV9, the J gene TRBJ1-4; maybe TRBD1 (6 bases). Germline V gives CDR1 SGDLS, CDR2 YYNGEE. Trimming took 4 bases from V and 5 from J, leaving 12 bases between them. The CDR3 loop spans 14 amino acids. The CDR3 here is CASSRSGTNEKLFF. Here the CDR3 DNA reads TGTGCCAGCAGCCGGTCAGGGACAAATGAAAAACTGTTTTTT.

The V gene is TRBV13, the J gene TRBJ1-1; 9 bases match TRBD1. Germline lookup yields CDR1 PRHDT and CDR2 FYEKMQ (reference sequence). The junction had 14 bases not matched to a gene; V was cut back by 6 bases and J by 3 bases. The CDR3 has 17 residues. This chain's CDR3 is CASRSLPGQGRDTEAFF. CDR3 DNA: TGTGCCAGCAGATCTCTTCCGGGACAGGGTAGGGACACTGAAGCTTTCTTT.

DNA for the CDR3: TGTGCCACCAGTGATTCGTGGTCGACAGCAGGGGATACGCAGTATTTT. Protein sequence: CATSDSWSTAGDTQYF. The J gene is TRBJ2-3, the V gene TRBV24-1; weak D call: TRBD1 (5 bases). Deletions cut 2 bases from V and 6 bases from J, with 17 bases between. Per the germline V gene, CDR1 is KGHDR and CDR2 is SFDVKD. The CDR3 covers 16 residues.